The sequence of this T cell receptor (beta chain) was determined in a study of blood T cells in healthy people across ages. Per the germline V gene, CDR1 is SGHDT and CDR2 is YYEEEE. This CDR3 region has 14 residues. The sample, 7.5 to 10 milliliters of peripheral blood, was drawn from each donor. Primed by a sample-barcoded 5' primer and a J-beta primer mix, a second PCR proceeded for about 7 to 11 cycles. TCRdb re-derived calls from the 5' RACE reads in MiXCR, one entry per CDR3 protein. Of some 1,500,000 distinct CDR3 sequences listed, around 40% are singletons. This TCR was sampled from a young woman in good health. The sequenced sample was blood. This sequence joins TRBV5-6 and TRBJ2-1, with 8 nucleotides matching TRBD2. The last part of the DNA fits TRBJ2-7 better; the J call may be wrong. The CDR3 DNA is TGTGCCAGCAGCATCGGGACTAGGGTCCATGAGCAGTACTTC. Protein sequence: CASSIGTRVHEQYF.